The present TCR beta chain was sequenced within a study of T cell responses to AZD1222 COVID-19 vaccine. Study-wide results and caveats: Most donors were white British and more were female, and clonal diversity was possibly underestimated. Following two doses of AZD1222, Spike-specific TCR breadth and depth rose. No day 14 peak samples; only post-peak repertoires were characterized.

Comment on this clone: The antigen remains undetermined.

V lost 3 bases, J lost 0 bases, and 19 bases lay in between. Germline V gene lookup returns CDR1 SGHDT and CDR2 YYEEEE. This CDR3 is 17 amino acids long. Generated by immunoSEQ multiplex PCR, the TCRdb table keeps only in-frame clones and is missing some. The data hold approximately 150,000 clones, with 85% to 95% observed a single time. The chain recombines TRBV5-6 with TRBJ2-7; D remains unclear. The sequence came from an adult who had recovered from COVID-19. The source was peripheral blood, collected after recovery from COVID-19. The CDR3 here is CASSSTYTQRDSYEQYF. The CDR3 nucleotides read TGTGCCAGCAGCTCGACTTACACACAAAGGGACTCCTACGAGCAGTACTTC.